Detailed here is one T cell receptor (beta chain). Its antigen remains unidentified. There are 12 residues in the CDR3. With 6 bases removed from V and 4 bases from J, the gap between germline ends came to 6 bases. Germline assignment: CDR1 MNHEY and CDR2 SVGAGI. These data originate in a study of T-cell reconstitution after alpha-beta-depleted transplantation in children. Molecular barcoding with unique molecular identifiers was used for the TCRbeta library. Via MiXCR, TCRdb re-called the PCR reads, giving one row per CDR3 protein. Of some 550,000 distinct CDR3 sequences listed, approximately 22% are singletons. Points from the study as a whole: Certain patients had high TCRbeta diversity at day 60, and it came from recipient T cells and thymic progenitors that survived. At around two months after transplant, the alpha-beta T cells were reportedly derived from several hundred expanded clones that came from non-depleted graft cells. Once a year had passed after transplant, T-cell counts and diversity came mostly from newly produced T cells.

This receptor was obtained from a boy younger than two who had a stem cell transplant for acute myeloid leukemia, so the T cells may come from the graft donor. The specimen was PBMCs, mostly from graft donor cells, collected 360 days after TCRalphabeta/CD19-depleted stem cell transplant. This sequence joins TRBV6-5 and TRBJ2-2, with unresolved D. The CDR3 reads CASRSATGELFF. The DNA for the CDR3 is TGTGCCAGCAGGTCCGCCACCGGGGAGCTGTTTTTT.